The clone carrying this T cell receptor (beta chain) was observed many times. The target antigen is unknown. The study made its TCR cDNA through 5'RACE template switching. That step introduced a universal primer site along with UMIs. MiXCR, run by TCRdb on the 5' RACE reads, gives a single entry per CDR3 protein. This table holds a few hundred thousand distinct CDR3 sequences, roughly 4.8% found once. This sample was taken from a study of T cells after yellow fever vaccination. Trimming cost V 6 bases and J 5 bases, with 25 bases left between them. Germline-derived CDR1 and CDR2 are ENHRY and SYGVKD. CDR3 length: 17 amino acids. Study-wide findings and caveats: Clones that expanded after primary vaccination mostly reappeared after the booster (approximately 96% CD4, approximately 85% CD8). The secondary response showed a weaker magnitude and a faster peak, day 5 versus 15.

The chain has TRBV10-3 and TRBJ1-1; D perhaps matches TRBD1 (5 bases). The receptor comes from a man aged 18 to 29 who received the YFV17D yellow fever vaccine. Here the sequenced sample was CD4+ T cells sorted from PBMCs, taken on the day of the yellow fever booster vaccination. The DNA for the CDR3 is TGTGCCATCAGGGAGAACCGGGACTTTCCCTCGAGGACTGAAGCTTTCTTT. Translated: CAIRENRDFPSRTEAFF.